The clone carrying this T cell receptor beta chain was observed a few times. Its cognate antigen is unknown. A read error may explain this, as a much larger clone is one base away. Two rounds of multiplex PCR amplified TCR beta CDR3 from genomic DNA. For every TRBV and TRBJ gene, a specific primer was used in first-round PCR. TCRdb reanalysed the multiplex PCR reads using MiXCR and keeps one entry per CDR3 protein. The table records about 27,000 distinct CDR3 sequences, about 30% of them present only once. The sample comes from a study of prognosis after radiotherapy for stage I lung cancer. At the level of the study: Squamous cell carcinoma was diagnosed in more than five patients and adenocarcinoma in 11 to 13. General study points: Reduced unique TCR clone counts were recorded after stereotactic body radiation therapy, with a median of about 10,000 versus 6,900.

This CDR3 has 15 residues. CDR1 is MNHEY, CDR2 SVGAGI, per germline. This receptor was obtained from a donor aged 50 or older with non-small cell lung cancer. V usage is TRBV6-5 and J usage is TRBJ1-2, with D tentatively TRBD1 (5 bases). The sample consisted of PBMCs, taken before or after stereotactic body radiation therapy (not recorded which). For the CDR3, the DNA is TGTGCCTGCAGTTACTCGATTGGGGGGGGAGATGGCTACACCTTC. Residues: CACSYSIGGGDGYTF.